This entry describes one TCR beta chain. What it binds is unknown. The PCR employed 60 Vbeta primers together with 13 Jbeta primers. Per the original data handling: A later analysis tallied 80 million or so unique TCR beta chains, about 12 million of them shared. Profiling relied on immunoSEQ multiplex PCR, and the TCRdb table lists in-frame clones only, not all of them. For V, J and clone size, that table is used; D and trimming come from the DNA. The table lists roughly 190,000 clones. Germline lookup yields CDR1 ENHRY and CDR2 SYGVKD. V lost 4 bases to trimming and J lost 2 bases, with 9 bases between them. The CDR3 sequence is 13 residues long. The sample is drawn from a study of cytomegalovirus exposure and HLA in healthy donors. Points from the study as a whole: Investigators reported around 150 TCR beta chains as tied to cytomegalovirus. A later analysis linked a missense DCLRE1C variant to TCR beta V- and J-gene trimming.

The J gene is TRBJ2-7, the V gene TRBV10-3, with D tentatively TRBD1 (6 bases). The sequence was collected from a young woman in good health and CMV-seropositive. The sequenced sample was PBMCs. The CDR3 nucleotides read TGTGCCATCAGTGGGGACAACGCCTACGAGCAGTACTTC. It yields the protein CAISGDNAYEQYF.